One sample yielded the 2 T cell receptor beta chains listed below, sequenced in a study of cytomegalovirus exposure and HLA in healthy donors (dated by TCRdb to 2015 to 2018). The library came from the immunoSEQ multiplex PCR assay. A mixture of 60 forward primers for TCR Vbeta segments and 13 reverse primers for TCR Jbeta segments was used in the multiplex PCR. Drawn from immuneACCESS, this table holds only the in-frame rearrangements with V and J called that TCRdb kept. Clones are partly lost; checked studies trace under half to an unresolved V gene and leave the rest unexplained. Here the sample has about 160,000 clones; around 77% occur a single time. Under 1.5% of the sample rests with the top ten. The sample was PBMCs. These receptor sequences come from a woman aged 25 to 39 in good health and CMV-seronegative.

This chain joins TRBV5-6 and TRBJ1-2; TRBD1 aligns across 10 bases. The CDR3 totals 15 residues. Germline V gene data show CDR1 as SGHDT and CDR2 as YYEEEE. V lost 4 bases to trimming and J lost 1 base; unmatched junction nucleotides: 4. CDR3 in DNA: TGTGCCAGCAGCCCAGACAGGGGGCATAACTATGGCTACACCTTC. It codes for CASSPDRGHNYGYTF. Using reference TRBV5-6 and TRBJ1-2 for the parts outside the CDR3, the full variable domain is DAGVTQSPTHLIKTRGQQVTLRCSPKSGHDTVSWYQQALGQGPQFIFQYYEEEERQRGNFPDRFSGHQFPNYSSELNVNALLLGDSALYLCASSPDRGHNYGYTFGSGTRLTVV.

The rearrangement links TRBV18 to TRBJ1-2, with D tentatively TRBD1 (5 bases). Per the germline V gene, CDR1 is KGHSH and CDR2 is LQKENI. This CDR3 spans 13 amino acids. V lost 3 bases and J lost 7, with 12 bases in between. Here the CDR3 reads CASSPSGGIGYTF. The CDR3, as DNA: TGTGCCAGCTCACCCTCCGGGGGTATTGGCTACACCTTC.